These 20 T cell receptor beta chains were all obtained from the same sample, sequenced in a study of blood T cell repertoires in COVID-19. Clones were sequenced by immunoSEQ multiplex PCR, and TCRdb holds only the in-frame ones, with some missing. The sample shows 100,000 to 150,000 clones, 65% to 90% of them seen only once. The material sequenced was peripheral blood. All receptors derive from a woman older than 75 with acute or convalescent COVID-19.

This chain's CDR3 is CASSLGGTGGTDTQYF. As DNA, the CDR3 is TGCGCCAGCAGCTTGGGCGGGACAGGGGGCACAGATACGCAGTATTTT. The chain recombines TRBV5-1 with TRBJ2-3, with 10 bases lining up with TRBD1. Germline V gene data show CDR1 as SGHRS and CDR2 as YFSETQ. The V gene end was trimmed by 0 bases and the J gene end by 1 base; junction bases not matched to a gene: 2. The CDR3 sequence is 16 residues long.

This chain joins TRBV5-4 and TRBJ1-4; possible D gene TRBD1, 5 bases. The germline V and J ends were trimmed by 1 base and 8 bases, with 15 bases remaining between them. CDR3 size: 15 residues. CDR1 SGHNT and CDR2 YYREEE come from the germline V gene (reference sequence). This CDR3 reads CASSLSGGEGEKLFF. The CDR3 DNA is TGTGCCAGCAGCTTGAGCGGGGGGGAAGGGGAAAAACTGTTTTTT.

The chain joins TRBV5-8 to TRBJ2-3, with a possible D match to TRBD1 (6 bases). The germline V gene encodes CDR1 SGHTS and CDR2 YDEGEE. The length of the CDR3 is 14 residues. Trimming pared 4 bases from V and 3 bases from J, leaving 12 bases between. For the CDR3, the DNA is TGTGCCAGCAGCCCCAACAGGGCGACAGATACGCAGTATTTT. Encoded protein: CASSPNRATDTQYF.

The chain combines TRBV5-4 with TRBJ2-3; D remains ambiguous. This CDR3 is 12 amino acids long. The germline V and J ends were trimmed by 0 bases and 4 bases, with 3 bases remaining between them. Germline V CDR1 and CDR2: SGHNT, YYREEE (reference sequence). The CDR3 DNA reads TGTGCCAGCAGCTTGGCCTCAGATACGCAGTATTTT. Translation: CASSLASDTQYF.

The chain uses TRBV5-1 and TRBJ1-4; the match to TRBD1 covers 8 bases. The CDR3 has 16 residues. V lost 0 bases and J lost 5; bases outside the gene matches: 6. CDR1 and CDR2 from the germline V gene are SGHRS and YFSETQ. CDR3 loop: CASSLAGDRPNEKLFF. As DNA, the CDR3 is TGCGCCAGCAGCTTGGCCGGGGACAGGCCCAATGAAAAACTGTTTTTT.

In nucleotides, the CDR3 is TGTGCCAGCAGCCTGGGACAGAACACAGATACGCAGTATTTT. It specifies CASSLGQNTDTQYF. The V gene is TRBV5-4, the J gene TRBJ2-3; 7 bases match TRBD1. Germline V gene sequence: CDR1 SGHNT, CDR2 YYREEE (reference sequence). This CDR3 region has 14 residues. V lost 4 bases to trimming and J lost 2 bases; unmatched junction nucleotides: 4.

The V and J genes are TRBV5-1 and TRBJ1-1; D uncertain. V gave up 7 bases and J gave up 6 bases, with 16 bases separating them. Germline CDR1 and CDR2: SGHRS and YFSETQ. This CDR3 has 13 amino acids. CDR3 in DNA: TGCGCCAGCTTAGAGGAGGTTGGAGCTGAAGCTTTCTTT. Translating gives CASLEEVGAEAFF.

There are a few counts of this clone. This chain connects TRBV19 to TRBJ1-2; 7 bases align to TRBD1. V lost 5 bases and J lost 8; bases outside the gene matches: 11. The CDR3 contains 14 residues. Germline assignment: CDR1 LNHDA and CDR2 SQIVND (reference sequence). The CDR3 DNA follows: TGTGCCAGTAGTCTCCCCGGGACAGCCGGCGGCTACACCTTC. This encodes CASSLPGTAGGYTF.

The V call is TRBV6-5, the J call TRBJ1-1; the match to TRBD1 covers 9 bases. After removal of 7 bases from V and 5 bases from J, the junction contained 5 bases not matched to a gene. The CDR3 runs to 13 residues. Germline V CDR1 and CDR2: MNHEY, SVGAGI. The DNA of the CDR3 is TGTGCCAGCAAGGGGGGGACAGGGACTGAAGCTTTCTTT. It codes for CASKGGTGTEAFF.

V usage is TRBV18 and J usage is TRBJ2-2; TRBD1 matches at 8 bases. The V and J ends lost 9 bases and 4 bases, in that order; junction bases with no gene match: 7. From germline, CDR1 is KGHSH and CDR2 LQKENI. The length of the CDR3 is 14 residues. This CDR3 reads CASFGQGATGELFF. The CDR3 DNA reads as TGTGCCAGTTTCGGCCAGGGGGCCACCGGGGAGCTGTTTTTT.

This clone was counted a few times. The chain combines TRBV4-1 with TRBJ1-5, with 9 bases that match TRBD1. Germline CDR1 is MGHRA and CDR2 is YSYEKL. The CDR3 has 15 amino acids. Unmatched junction bases numbered 5, after V lost 6 bases and J lost 2 bases. DNA for the CDR3: TGCGCCAGCAGACGGACAGGGGAGGGCAATCAGCCCCAGCATTTT. Its translation is CASRRTGEGNQPQHF.

The rearrangement joins TRBV20-1 to TRBJ1-5; TRBD1 might be the D (6 bases). Germline values: CDR1 DFQATT, CDR2 SNEGSKA (reference sequence). The V end lost 3 bases, the J end lost 7 bases, and 16 bases lay between the germline ends. CDR3 length equals 14 residues. The CDR3 protein is CSASRQGLGQPQHF. Here the CDR3 DNA reads TGCAGTGCTAGTAGGCAGGGGCTGGGCCAGCCCCAGCATTTT.

This chain uses TRBV12-3 or TRBV12-4 with TRBJ2-6; no clear D gene. This CDR3 spans 13 amino acids. The V end lost 8 bases, the J end lost 2 bases, and 7 bases lay between the germline ends. CDR3 sequence: CASGLPGANVLTF. The CDR3 DNA reads as TGTGCCAGCGGGCTACCTGGGGCCAACGTCCTGACTTTC.

V and J are TRBV5-8 and TRBJ1-4, with D perhaps TRBD1 (5 bases). Germline loops: CDR1 SGHTS, CDR2 YDEGEE. V shed 4 bases and J shed 0 bases, with 13 bases lying between them. The CDR3 is 16 amino acids. The CDR3: CASSLPGDPTNEKLFF. The DNA for the CDR3 is TGTGCCAGCAGCCTGCCGGGGGATCCAACTAATGAAAAACTGTTTTTT.

The chain couples TRBV5-1 to TRBJ2-1; tentatively, D is TRBD2 (6 bases). Trimming took off 4 bases at V and 8 bases at J, with 10 bases between the two ends. The CDR3 covers 12 residues. Germline V gene data show CDR1 as SGHRS and CDR2 as YFSETQ. CDR3 amino acids: CASSPGLHEQFF. CDR3 sequence (DNA): TGCGCCAGCAGCCCGGGACTTCATGAGCAGTTCTTC.

V and J are TRBV27 and TRBJ1-2; no firm D call. Germline V gene sequence: CDR1 MNHEY, CDR2 SMNVEV (reference sequence). V was trimmed by 2 bases and J by 5 bases, leaving 9 bases between them. The CDR3 length is 13 residues. CDR3 region: CASSLGQVYGYTF. The CDR3 nucleotides read TGTGCCAGCAGTTTAGGGCAGGTATATGGCTACACCTTC.

V gene TRBV27 combines with J gene TRBJ1-1; D may be TRBD1 (6 bases). Germline CDR1 reads MNHEY; CDR2 reads SMNVEV (reference sequence). This CDR3 is 14 amino acids long. With 6 bases removed from V and 1 base from J, the gap between germline ends came to 12 bases. The CDR3 is CASSRLQGNTEAFF. CDR3 coding DNA: TGTGCCAGCAGCCGATTACAGGGGAACACTGAAGCTTTCTTT.

The rearrangement uses TRBV6-5 and TRBJ1-1, with a possible D match to TRBD1 (5 bases). This CDR3 contains 14 residues. With 4 bases removed from V and 0 bases from J, the gap between germline ends came to 9 bases. Germline V gives CDR1 MNHEY, CDR2 SVGAGI. The CDR3 protein is CASSWSRVNTEAFF. Here the CDR3 DNA reads TGTGCCAGCAGTTGGTCCAGGGTGAACACTGAAGCTTTCTTT.

The chain links TRBV6-5 to TRBJ1-2, with 7 positions matching TRBD1. This CDR3 comprises 13 residues. CDR1 and CDR2 from the germline V gene are MNHEY and SVGAGI. V lost 2 bases to trimming and J lost 5 bases; unmatched junction nucleotides: 2. This chain's CDR3 is CASSYRDSYGYTF. The CDR3 region has the DNA TGTGCCAGCAGTTACAGGGACAGTTATGGCTACACCTTC.

This chain connects TRBV6-2 or TRBV6-3 to TRBJ2-6; a possible D gene is TRBD1 (5 bases). Between the trimmed V and J ends, which lost 4 bases and 0 bases, there was a span of 10 bases. Germline values: CDR1 MNHEY, CDR2 SVGEGT. The CDR3 sequence is 16 residues long. CDR3 DNA: TGTGCCAGCAGTTCGGACACCTACTCTGGGGCCAACGTCCTGACTTTC. It specifies CASSSDTYSGANVLTF.